The 13 T cell receptor beta chains below were found in one sample sequenced in a study of spatial heterogeneity in lung cancer. The sample's time point: blood taken at disease recurrence. Tumor, nontumor lung or frozen PBMC supplied whole RNA that was sequenced unsorted. TCRdb called the 5' RACE reads again in MiXCR, with one record for every CDR3 protein. The data contain approximately 10,000 distinct CDR3 sequences, over 3% of them singletons. Material: PBMCs, obtained at recurrence. Receptors originate from a female donor with early-stage non-small cell lung cancer.

This clonotype was found many times. This beta chain lies outside the target of a library built for alpha chains; its clone size means little. The CDR3 nucleotides are TGTGCCAGCAGTCTACAGGGGGTGGCAGATACGCAGTATTTT. As protein: CASSLQGVADTQYF. The chain recombines TRBV6-5 with TRBJ2-3, with 8 bases identical to TRBD1. This CDR3 comprises 14 residues. The germline CDR1 and CDR2 sequences are MNHEY and SVGAGI. Trimming cost V 5 bases and J 4 bases; bases outside gene matches: 5.

This clonotype showed up many times. This beta chain slipped into a library made for alpha chains as a stray read, so its size is not meaningful. The chain carries TRBV7-2 and TRBJ2-2; D not resolved. This CDR3 contains 14 residues. Deletions cut 5 bases from V and 0 bases from J, with 7 bases between. Germline V gene sequence: CDR1 SGHTA, CDR2 FQGNSA. The DNA of the CDR3 is TGTGCCAGCAGCATTCCGACGAACACCGGGGAGCTGTTTTTT. This encodes CASSIPTNTGELFF. The full variable domain, completed using reference TRBV7-2 and TRBJ2-2, is GAGVSQSPSNKVTEKGKDVELRCDPISGHTALYWYRQSLGQGLEFLIYFQGNSAPDKSGLPSDRFSAERTGGSVSTLTIQRTQQEDSAVYLCASSIPTNTGELFFGEGSRLTVL.

This clonotype was detected a few times. This beta chain slipped into a library made for alpha chains as a stray read, so its size is not meaningful. This chain joins TRBV10-3 and TRBJ2-5, with TRBD2 as a possible D gene (5 bases). Trimming took 10 bases from V and 0 from J, leaving 12 bases between them. The CDR3 length is 13 residues. Germline V lookup: CDR1 ENHRY, CDR2 SYGVKD. CDR3 sequence (DNA): TGTGCCACGGGATCAGTAGACCAAGAGACCCAGTACTTC. Amino acids: CATGSVDQETQYF.

Within the sample, this clonotype is medium-sized. Since it is a stray read in a library aimed at alpha chains, this beta chain has a size that is not meaningful. J is TRBJ2-3 and V is TRBV29-1, with a weak D call TRBD1 (6 bases). With 8 bases removed from V and 4 bases from J, the gap between germline ends came to 22 bases. This CDR3 is 15 amino acids long. Per germline, CDR1 SQVTM and CDR2 ANQGSEA. The CDR3 DNA follows: TGCAGCACCAGGGGCCTGGCGGATTCGGCAGATACGCAGTATTTT. Protein sequence: CSTRGLADSADTQYF.

This clonotype was recorded many times. Found in a library prepared for alpha chains, this beta chain is an off-target read, and its abundance has little meaning. J is TRBJ2-1 and V is TRBV20-1; D is undetermined. V was clipped by 2 bases and J by 4 bases, with 9 bases between them. Germline V lookup: CDR1 DFQATT, CDR2 SNEGSKA (reference sequence). This CDR3 comprises 13 residues. CDR3 DNA: TGCAGTGCTAGACCCGAGCAATACAATGAGCAGTTCTTC. It translates to CSARPEQYNEQFF.

This clonotype was recorded many times. This beta chain is a stray sequence in a library constructed for alpha chains; its clone size is not meaningful. This sequence joins TRBV28 and TRBJ2-1; a weak D match, TRBD2 (6 bases). Trimming left V 3 bases short and J 9 bases short, with 24 bases between. The CDR3 extends over 17 amino acids. Germline-derived CDR1 and CDR2 are MDHEN and SYDVKM. CDR3 nucleotides: TGTGCCAGCAGTTTCTACTCCGGGCCACGCGGGATGGGTGAGCAGTTCTTC. Translating gives CASSFYSGPRGMGEQFF.

This clonotype has at least ten counts. This beta chain slipped into a library made for alpha chains as a stray read, so its size is not meaningful. The V call is TRBV28, the J call TRBJ1-5, with TRBD1 identical over 8 bases. The trim removed 4 bases at V and 2 bases at J, leaving 4 bases unmatched. The V gene's germline CDR1 is MDHEN and CDR2 SYDVKM. This CDR3 has 15 amino acids. CDR3 protein: CASSSLQGGNQPQHF. The CDR3 DNA sequence: TGTGCCAGCAGTTCCCTACAGGGGGGCAATCAGCCCCAGCATTTT. The full variable domain, with the rest looked up from reference TRBV28 and TRBJ1-5, is DVKVTQSSRYLVKRTGEKVFLECVQDMDHENMFWYRQDPGLGLRLIYFSYDVKMKEKGDIPEGYSVSREKKERFSLILESASTNQTSMYLCASSSLQGGNQPQHFGDGTRLSIL.

This clonotype has a count of ten or more. This beta chain is a stray sequence in a library constructed for alpha chains; its clone size is not meaningful. The gene calls are TRBV10-3 and TRBJ1-1; a weak D match, TRBD1 (5 bases). V was clipped by 6 bases and J by 5 bases, with 13 bases between them. The CDR3 has 13 amino acids. Germline V CDR1 and CDR2: ENHRY, SYGVKD. CDR3: CAISQGERTEAFF. The CDR3 bases are TGTGCCATCAGCCAGGGAGAAAGGACTGAAGCTTTCTTT.

This clonotype was recorded many times. This beta chain is an off-target read within a library intended for alpha chains, so its frequency means little. In nucleotides, the CDR3 is TGCAGTGCTAGAGATCTGAGACTAGCGTACAATGAGCAGTTCTTC. Amino acid sequence: CSARDLRLAYNEQFF. The chain joins TRBV20-1 to TRBJ2-1; 8 bases map to TRBD2. Trimming cost V 0 bases and J 4 bases; bases outside gene matches: 5. Germline lookup yields CDR1 DFQATT and CDR2 SNEGSKA (reference sequence). The CDR3 has 15 amino acids.

Ten or more counts support this clonotype. Since it is a stray read in a library aimed at alpha chains, this beta chain has a size that is not meaningful. V and J are TRBV29-1 and TRBJ1-2; tentative D call: TRBD1 (6 bases). V lost 5 bases and J lost 10, with 17 bases in between. Germline V gene data show CDR1 as SQVTM and CDR2 as ANQGSEA. The CDR3 is 12 amino acids. This CDR3 is CSVRGQTGFYTF. The CDR3 DNA sequence: TGCAGCGTTCGCGGACAGACGGGATTCTACACCTTC.

This clonotype rates as medium-sized. The library was prepared for alpha chains; this beta chain is a stray read, so its frequency means little. The rearrangement links TRBV25-1 to TRBJ1-5, with D possibly matching TRBD1 (6 bases). Germline lookup yields CDR1 MGHDK and CDR2 SYGVNS. V dropped 6 bases and J dropped 4 bases, with 13 bases sitting between them. The CDR3 is 14 residues long. CDR3 in amino acids: CASRDWGANQPQHF. The CDR3 coding sequence is TGTGCCAGCAGAGACTGGGGGGCAAATCAGCCCCAGCATTTT.

At least ten counts were recorded for this clonotype. Since it is a stray read in a library aimed at alpha chains, this beta chain has a size that is not meaningful. The chain employs TRBV28 and TRBJ2-7, with a tentative D call TRBD1 (6 bases). Germline V gene sequence: CDR1 MDHEN, CDR2 SYDVKM. Trimming took 4 bases from V and 4 from J, leaving 11 bases between them. The CDR3 runs to 13 residues. The CDR3, as DNA: TGTGCCAGCAGTTCGGAAGGGGGTTACGAGCAGTACTTC. Residues: CASSSEGGYEQYF.

Judged by abundance, this clonotype is medium-sized. This beta chain is an off-target read within a library intended for alpha chains, so its frequency means little. The V gene is TRBV7-6, the J gene TRBJ2-3; D is unresolved. CDR1 is SGHVS, CDR2 FNYEAQ, per germline. V dropped 1 base and J dropped 5 bases, with 4 bases sitting between them. This CDR3 has 12 residues. CDR3 nucleotide sequence: TGTGCCAGCAGCTTAGGAGAAGATACGCAGTATTTT. This encodes CASSLGEDTQYF.